A selection of T cell receptor beta chains follows, all from one sample in a study of breast tumors, draining lymph nodes, adjacent tissues. Each CDR3 protein is one row after TCRdb ran MiXCR on the multiplex PCR reads. The table has about 100,000 distinct CDR3 sequences, around 20% seen once. Sequenced input: axillary lymph node tissue. These receptors were collected from a female donor with breast cancer. Some clones in this sample may be carry-over from other donors' samples. The CDR3 runs from the conserved cysteine through the conserved F or W. Fields, in order: J gene, D gene, V gene, clone size, CDR3 DNA, CDR3 protein. The D gene is left open where the match is weak. A row's size may be missing; if present it is once, few, many or a size class.

j_gene: TRBJ2-1
d_gene: -
v_gene: TRBV19
abundance: many
CDR3nt: TGTGCCAGTGGGGCATACAGCCTTTCCTACAATGAGCAGTTCTTC
CDR3aa: CASGAYSLSYNEQFF

j_gene: TRBJ2-7
d_gene: TRBD1
v_gene: TRBV3-1
abundance: many
CDR3nt: TGTGCCAGCAGCGGCCGGGACAGGGTTAGCGAGCAGTACTTC
CDR3aa: CASSGRDRVSEQYF

j_gene: TRBJ1-2
d_gene: -
v_gene: TRBV6-2/TRBV6-3
abundance: many
CDR3nt: TGTGCCAGCAGTTCACTACAGGGTAGGGATGGCTACACCTTC
CDR3aa: CASSSLQGRDGYTF

j_gene: TRBJ1-6
d_gene: -
v_gene: TRBV4-2
abundance: -
CDR3nt: TGTGCCAGCAGCCAAGACCAGGGACCACCCCTCTACTTT
CDR3aa: CASSQDQGPPLYF

j_gene: TRBJ2-2
d_gene: TRBD2
v_gene: TRBV4-1
abundance: few
CDR3nt: TGCGCCAGCAGCCAAGAAAATATTAATAGCGGGAGAAACACCGGGGAGCTGTTTTTT
CDR3aa: CASSQENINSGRNTGELFF

j_gene: TRBJ1-1
d_gene: -
v_gene: TRBV19
abundance: once
CDR3nt: TGTGCCAGTAGTATAGATTCGACAGGCAGAGAAGCTTTCTTT
CDR3aa: CASSIDSTGREAFF

j_gene: TRBJ2-3
d_gene: -
v_gene: TRBV7-8
abundance: many
CDR3nt: TGTGCCAGCAGCGGGGGGGCGGGGGCTAGAACAGATACGCAGTATTTT
CDR3aa: CASSGGAGARTDTQYF

j_gene: TRBJ2-3
d_gene: -
v_gene: TRBV4-1
abundance: many
CDR3nt: TGCGCCAGCAGCCAAGAGTCAGGGTACACGCAGTATTTT
CDR3aa: CASSQESGYTQYF

j_gene: TRBJ2-1
d_gene: TRBD2
v_gene: TRBV7-9
abundance: many
CDR3nt: TGTGCCAGCAGCTTAGATGGGGGGGGTTGGGGCGATGAGCAGTTCTTC
CDR3aa: CASSLDGGGWGDEQFF

j_gene: TRBJ2-7
d_gene: -
v_gene: TRBV6-6
abundance: many
CDR3nt: TGTGCCAGCAGTTACCAGAAAGAGCAGTACTTC
CDR3aa: CASSYQKEQYF

j_gene: TRBJ2-5
d_gene: -
v_gene: TRBV6-6
abundance: many
CDR3nt: TGTGCCAGCAGTTACGTGACCAACTTCCAAGAGACCCAGTACTTC
CDR3aa: CASSYVTNFQETQYF

j_gene: TRBJ2-5
d_gene: TRBD2
v_gene: TRBV5-1
abundance: many
CDR3nt: TGCGCCAGCAGCTTGGTGGGCGGGGGGCAAGAGACCCAGTACTTC
CDR3aa: CASSLVGGGQETQYF

j_gene: TRBJ2-1
d_gene: TRBD2
v_gene: TRBV7-9
abundance: many
CDR3nt: TGTGCCAGCAGCTCCCCACTCCGCGGCGGGGGGGTGGGGCAGTTCTTC
CDR3aa: CASSSPLRGGGVGQFF

j_gene: TRBJ2-6
d_gene: -
v_gene: TRBV30
abundance: -
CDR3nt: TGTGCCTGGAATTGGGGGTTTATCCCTGGGGCCAACGTCCTGACTTTC
CDR3aa: CAWNWGFIPGANVLTF

j_gene: TRBJ1-2
d_gene: -
v_gene: TRBV28
abundance: many
CDR3nt: TGTGCCAGCAGTTTAAGCCAGGGATACTATGGCTACACCTTC
CDR3aa: CASSLSQGYYGYTF

j_gene: TRBJ1-1
d_gene: -
v_gene: TRBV7-9
abundance: few
CDR3nt: TGTGCCAGCCTACCGGGGGGGAGCACTGAAGCTTTCTTT
CDR3aa: CASLPGGSTEAFF